Presented here are 27 T cell receptor beta chains from one specimen sequenced in a study of blood T cell repertoires in COVID-19. TCRdb's table, derived via immunoSEQ multiplex PCR, lists solely in-frame clones and lacks some. The table has about 330,000 clones, about nine tenths seen once; the top ten hold around 8.9%. Material for sequencing was peripheral blood. These receptors all come from a man aged 30 to 39 with COVID-19, enrolled during active disease.

This chain uses TRBV27 with TRBJ2-7, with TRBD1 matching 8 bases. J gave up 3 bases and V 1 base, and 5 bases lay outside the gene matches. The CDR3 spans 15 residues. Germline CDR1 and CDR2: MNHEY and SMNVEV (reference sequence). CDR3 amino acids: CASSLLYRGFYEQYF. CDR3 in DNA: TGTGCCAGCAGTTTATTGTACAGGGGGTTCTACGAGCAGTACTTC.

The V and J genes are TRBV28 and TRBJ1-2; 8 bases fit TRBD1. Per the germline V gene, CDR1 is MDHEN and CDR2 is SYDVKM. This CDR3 has 13 amino acids. V gave up 10 bases and J gave up 4 bases; unmatched junction bases: 8. CDR3 DNA: TGTGCCACAGGACAGGGAAGTATCTATGGCTACACCTTC. This gives the protein CATGQGSIYGYTF.

This chain connects TRBV6-5 to TRBJ2-7; 9 positions agree with TRBD1. CDR1 is MNHEY, CDR2 SVGAGI, per germline. The junction had 11 bases not matched to a gene; V was cut back by 7 bases and J by 4 bases. CDR3 length: 15 amino acids. CDR3 region: CASTRLRQGGYEQYF. CDR3 nucleotide sequence: TGTGCCAGCACCCGACTCCGACAGGGGGGGTACGAGCAGTACTTC.

V gene TRBV28 combines with J gene TRBJ2-7, with 8 bases identical to TRBD2. The germline CDR1 and CDR2 sequences are MDHEN and SYDVKM. The CDR3 is 13 amino acids. The junction had 6 bases not matched to a gene; V was cut back by 8 bases and J by 3 bases. In DNA form, the CDR3 reads TGTGCCAGCCATTCAACTAGCGGCTACGAGCAGTACTTC. Translation: CASHSTSGYEQYF. Drawing the rest from reference TRBV28 and TRBJ2-7, the complete variable domain is DVKVTQSSRYLVKRTGEKVFLECVQDMDHENMFWYRQDPGLGLRLIYFSYDVKMKEKGDIPEGYSVSREKKERFSLILESASTNQTSMYLCASHSTSGYEQYFGPGTRLTVT.

This rearrangement joins TRBV6-6 to TRBJ2-2; TRBD2 matches 8 bases. From germline, CDR1 is MNHNY and CDR2 SVGAGI (reference sequence). This CDR3 spans 18 amino acids. V lost 5 bases and J lost 5; bases outside the gene matches: 16. The CDR3 nucleotides read TGTGCCAGCAGTCACCCCCTTGAGACTAGCGCAGAAACCGGGGAGCTGTTTTTT. It yields the protein CASSHPLETSAETGELFF.

CDR3 bases: TGTGCCAGCACCGATAGGGGGAATGAGCAGTTCTTC. Translated: CASTDRGNEQFF. The chain links TRBV6-6 to TRBJ2-1; maybe TRBD1 (6 bases). Germline CDR1 is MNHNY and CDR2 is SVGAGI (reference sequence). The CDR3 contains 12 residues. V lost 7 bases to trimming and J lost 7 bases, with 11 bases between them.

This clone was found once. The CDR3 here is CASSRGVGYGYTF. The DNA of the CDR3 is TGTGCCAGCAGTAGGGGCGTAGGCTATGGCTACACCTTC. The V call is TRBV5-8, the J call TRBJ1-2; a weak D match, TRBD1 (5 bases). Trimming shortened V by 5 bases and J by 4 bases, and 12 bases separated the two germline ends. CDR3 size: 13 residues. Germline V gives CDR1 SGHTS, CDR2 YDEGEE.

The V and J genes are TRBV5-4 and TRBJ2-5; 7 nucleotides match TRBD1. The CDR3 contains 14 residues. V lost 5 bases to trimming and J lost 1 base; unmatched junction nucleotides: 5. The germline V gene has CDR1 SGHNT and CDR2 YYREEE (reference sequence). The CDR3 DNA is TGTGCCAGCAGGTCTCAGGGGGTCCAAGAGACCCAGTACTTC. It yields the protein CASRSQGVQETQYF.

This chain links TRBV3-1 (or the pseudogene TRBV3-2) with TRBJ2-3, with D tentatively TRBD1 (5 bases). This CDR3 has 14 amino acids. Trimming removed 4 bases at V and 6 bases at J, with 14 bases between. Per germline, CDR1 LGHDT and CDR2 YNNKEL (reference sequence). The CDR3 loop is CASSLGQGVDTQYF. The CDR3 DNA is TGTGCCAGCAGCCTTGGGCAGGGTGTGGATACGCAGTATTTT.

In its sample, this clone was seen once. The sample has other DNA sequences that encode this CDR3 too. The chain joins TRBV5-1 to TRBJ1-1; no definite D call. Trimming stripped 0 bases from V and 0 bases from J, with 6 bases between. Germline CDR1 and CDR2: SGHRS and YFSETQ. The length of the CDR3 is 14 residues. This chain's CDR3 is CASSLDPVNTEAFF. The CDR3 DNA sequence: TGCGCCAGCAGCTTGGACCCAGTGAACACTGAAGCTTTCTTT. The complete variable domain, with remaining parts taken from reference TRBV5-1 and TRBJ1-1, reads KAGVTQTPRYLIKTRGQQVTLSCSPISGHRSVSWYQQTPGQGLQFLFEYFSETQRNKGNFPGRFSGRQFSNSRSEMNVSTLELGDSALYLCASSLDPVNTEAFFGQGTRLTVV.

The chain is built from TRBV5-8 and TRBJ2-3; TRBD1 might be the D (6 bases). CDR1 and CDR2 (germline): SGHTS, YDEGEE. The CDR3 loop spans 16 amino acids. Trimming left V 5 bases short and J 5 bases short, with 21 bases between. CDR3 nucleotides: TGTGCCAGCAGTCCGCTTGTCAGGGGCGAGAAAGATACGCAGTATTTT. Translated: CASSPLVRGEKDTQYF. Full variable domain (rest looked up from reference TRBV5-8 and TRBJ2-3): EAGVTQSPTHLIKTRGQQATLRCSPISGHTSVYWYQQALGLGLQFLLWYDEGEERNRGNFPPRFSGRQFPNYSSELNVNALELEDSALYLCASSPLVRGEKDTQYFGPGTRLTVL.

V and J are TRBV28 and TRBJ2-2; D call uncertain. Deletions cut 3 bases from V and 6 bases from J, with 5 bases between. CDR1 is MDHEN and CDR2 is SYDVKM in the germline V gene. This CDR3 contains 12 residues. The CDR3 loop reads CASSFSAGELFF. CDR3 sequence (DNA): TGTGCCAGCAGTTTCTCGGCCGGGGAGCTGTTTTTT. Full variable domain (outside the CDR3, taken from reference TRBV28 and TRBJ2-2): DVKVTQSSRYLVKRTGEKVFLECVQDMDHENMFWYRQDPGLGLRLIYFSYDVKMKEKGDIPEGYSVSREKKERFSLILESASTNQTSMYLCASSFSAGELFFGEGSRLTVL.

This chain links TRBV14 with TRBJ2-3; no clear D. CDR1 is SGHDN and CDR2 is FVKESK in the germline V gene. The CDR3 sequence is 15 residues long. Trimming shortened V by 2 bases and J by 0 bases, and 9 bases separated the two germline ends. The CDR3 DNA is TGTGCCAGCAGCCAACAGTTGTCTAGCACAGATACGCAGTATTTT. It is translated as CASSQQLSSTDTQYF.

This clone was picked up one time. This sequence joins TRBV18 and TRBJ2-4, with 13 positions matching TRBD2. The CDR3 runs 16 residues. The germline gives CDR1 KGHSH, CDR2 LQKENI. V was pared by 3 bases and J by 4 bases, with 3 bases of the junction left unmatched. The CDR3 region is CASSPRLAGGKNIQYF. Here the CDR3 DNA reads TGTGCCAGCTCACCCCGACTAGCGGGAGGAAAAAACATTCAGTACTTC.

The chain uses TRBV9 and TRBJ2-7; a weak D match, TRBD1 (6 bases). The CDR3 contains 15 residues. CDR1 SGDLS and CDR2 YYNGEE come from the germline V gene. Trimming pared 2 bases from V and 5 bases from J, leaving 17 bases between. Here the CDR3 DNA reads TGTGCCAGCAGCGTGGGGGCTGAGAGGGCCCACGAGCAGTACTTC. Its translation is CASSVGAERAHEQYF. The full variable domain, completed using reference TRBV9 and TRBJ2-7, is DSGVTQTPKHLITATGQRVTLRCSPRSGDLSVYWYQQSLDQGLQFLIQYYNGEERAKGNILERFSAQQFPDLHSELNLSSLELGDSALYFCASSVGAERAHEQYFGPGTRLTVT.

V and J are TRBV14 and TRBJ1-1; TRBD1 matches 7 bases. V lost 0 bases and J lost 3; bases outside the gene matches: 7. Per germline, CDR1 SGHDN and CDR2 FVKESK. The CDR3 spans 16 residues. The CDR3, as DNA: TGTGCCAGCAGCCAAGATAGGGACAGCCTGGACACTGAAGCTTTCTTT. Protein sequence: CASSQDRDSLDTEAFF.

The chain carries TRBV7-2 and TRBJ2-7; 9 bases agree with TRBD1. CDR3 length equals 13 residues. Germline-derived CDR1 and CDR2 are SGHTA and FQGNSA. With V trimmed by 8 bases and J by 4 bases, 6 bases remained unmatched. The CDR3 coding sequence is TGTGCCAGCCGTGGGACAGGGATTTACGAGCAGTACTTC. Its translation: CASRGTGIYEQYF.

The chain employs TRBV21-1 and TRBJ2-5; the table's D call TRBD1 went unverified against the DNA. TRBV21-1 is tagged as a pseudogene. This CDR3 has 14 residues. The CDR3 coding sequence is TGTGCCAGCACCCCCTCGGACAGGAAAGAGACCCAGTACTTC. Amino acids: CASTPSDRKETQYF.

CDR3 amino acids: CASSIQGSLTQETQYF. The CDR3 DNA is TGCGCCAGCAGCATACAGGGTTCGCTAACTCAAGAGACCCAGTACTTC. This chain joins TRBV5-1 and TRBJ2-5; TRBD1 might be the D (6 bases). CDR1 and CDR2 (germline): SGHRS, YFSETQ. CDR3 size: 16 residues. The ends were cut back, 4 bases at V and 2 bases at J, with 18 bases in the middle.

The chain is built from TRBV7-8 and TRBJ2-7; 10 bases are a match to TRBD1. The trim removed 5 bases at V and 2 bases at J, leaving 6 bases unmatched. The germline V gene has CDR1 SGHVS and CDR2 FQNEAQ. The CDR3 loop spans 15 amino acids. The CDR3 loop reads CASSILGQGAYEQYF. The CDR3 DNA reads TGTGCCAGCAGCATCTTAGGACAGGGGGCCTACGAGCAGTACTTC.

The chain couples TRBV7-2 to TRBJ1-1; D remains ambiguous. V was shortened by 6 bases and J by 0 bases, with 11 bases between the two germline ends. Looked up from germline, CDR1 is SGHTA and CDR2 is FQGNSA. This CDR3 region has 14 residues. DNA of the CDR3: TGTGCCAGCAGTTCTGGGAGGGTGAACACTGAAGCTTTCTTT. Translation gives CASSSGRVNTEAFF.

V is TRBV11-3 and J is TRBJ2-1; weak D call: TRBD2 (5 bases). CDR1 is SGHNT and CDR2 is YENEEA in the germline V gene. This CDR3 region has 13 residues. V dropped 5 bases and J dropped 4 bases, with 9 bases sitting between them. CDR3 DNA sequence: TGTGCCAGCAGCCGCGGGCCATACAATGAGCAGTTCTTC. Protein sequence: CASSRGPYNEQFF.

The J gene is TRBJ1-1, the V gene TRBV5-1, with a tentative D call TRBD1 (5 bases). The CDR3 runs 15 residues. From germline, CDR1 is SGHRS and CDR2 YFSETQ. Trimming took off 0 bases at V and 2 bases at J, with 11 bases between the two ends. The CDR3 protein is CASSLARAFNTEAFF. CDR3 nucleotide sequence: TGCGCCAGCAGCTTGGCCAGGGCCTTCAACACTGAAGCTTTCTTT.

Of note for this clone: Distinct nucleotide sequences in the sample also encode this CDR3. This chain uses TRBV3-1 (or the pseudogene TRBV3-2) with TRBJ2-3; D call uncertain. The germline V gene encodes CDR1 LGHDT and CDR2 YNNKEL (reference sequence). V shed 4 bases and J shed 5 bases, with 7 bases lying between them. The CDR3 runs 12 residues. The CDR3 DNA sequence: TGTGCCAGCAGCCTATCCCGAGATACGCAGTATTTT. As protein: CASSLSRDTQYF.

The chain couples TRBV9 to TRBJ2-2, with D possibly being TRBD1 (5 bases). This CDR3 is 16 amino acids long. Germline values: CDR1 SGDLS, CDR2 YYNGEE. V was pared by 0 bases and J by 0 bases, with 9 bases between. The CDR3 DNA is TGTGCCAGCAGCGTAGCCCCAGGGACGAACACCGGGGAGCTGTTTTTT. It translates to CASSVAPGTNTGELFF.

This chain joins TRBV7-9 and TRBJ2-3, with TRBD2 identical over 10 bases. The V gene end was trimmed by 3 bases and the J gene end by 1 base; junction bases not matched to a gene: 7. The CDR3 is made up of 17 amino acids. Germline assignment: CDR1 SEHNR and CDR2 FQNEAQ (reference sequence). This CDR3 reads CASSLGTGTSGTDTQYF. The CDR3 bases are TGTGCCAGCAGCTTGGGGACCGGGACTAGCGGCACAGATACGCAGTATTTT.

The sample holds a few counts of this clone. V gene TRBV9 combines with J gene TRBJ1-6; TRBD1 is a possible D gene (5 bases). CDR1 and CDR2 from the germline V gene are SGDLS and YYNGEE. This CDR3 has 14 amino acids. V gave up 0 bases and J gave up 6 bases, with 7 bases separating them. The CDR3 is CASSVAGGNSPLHF. DNA for the CDR3: TGTGCCAGCAGCGTAGCCGGGGGTAATTCACCCCTCCACTTT.